This passage covers 30 T cell receptor beta chains from one sample sequenced in a study of long-term antiretroviral therapy in people with HIV (dated by TCRdb to 2022 to 2024). Sequencing of the TRB variable region was done with the immunoSEQ hsTCRB v3.0 assay at survey level resolution. Held by TCRdb, this immuneACCESS table contains in-frame sequences only and omits some clones. Under half of the omission traces to an unresolved V gene where checked; the cause of the rest is unknown. Here the sample has about 15,000 clones; around 88% occur a single time. The ten largest clonotypes hold roughly 14% of the sample. The starting material was unsorted PBMCs, obtained approximately 2.3 years before starting antiretroviral therapy. The receptors were gathered from a woman aged 25 to 39 with HIV.

A few counts support this clone. V usage is TRBV6-1 and J usage is TRBJ2-5; D may match TRBD1 or TRBD2 (5 bases each). There are 14 residues in the CDR3. Germline lookup yields CDR1 MNHNS and CDR2 SASEGT. Trimming took off 7 bases at V and 2 bases at J, with 14 bases between the two ends. CDR3 DNA: TGTGCCAGCATGAGAGGGGACGGGCAAGAGACCCAGTACTTC. It encodes CASMRGDGQETQYF.

V and J are TRBV7-2 and TRBJ1-1; possibly TRBD1 for D (5 bases). Germline loops: CDR1 SGHTA, CDR2 FQGNSA. The V and J ends lost 1 base and 11 bases respectively, with 8 bases between them. The CDR3 loop spans 11 amino acids. CDR3 nucleotides: TGTGCCAGCAGCTTAGTTGCAGGGGCTTTCTTT. It is translated as CASSLVAGAFF.

This sequence joins TRBV5-5 and TRBJ2-2; 7 bases agree with TRBD1. CDR3 size: 16 residues. Per the germline V gene, CDR1 is SGHKS and CDR2 is YYEKEE (reference sequence). V shed 4 bases and J 0 bases; nucleotides not matched to a gene: 6. The CDR3 coding sequence is TGTGCCAGCAGCCACACAGGGGCGCCGAACACCGGGGAGCTGTTTTTT. Protein product: CASSHTGAPNTGELFF.

CDR3 nucleotide sequence: TGTGCCAGCAGCTCCCCCGGACCAGATACGCAGTATTTT. Its protein is CASSSPGPDTQYF. V usage is TRBV9 and J usage is TRBJ2-3; D gene uncertain. The CDR3 runs 13 residues. The germline V and J ends were trimmed by 4 bases and 4 bases, with 10 bases remaining between them. The V gene's germline CDR1 is SGDLS and CDR2 YYNGEE.

The genes are TRBV19 and TRBJ1-2; 8 bases agree with TRBD1. Germline values: CDR1 LNHDA, CDR2 SQIVND (reference sequence). Losses at the gene ends were 6 bases for V and 3 bases for J; bases not matched to a gene: 12. The CDR3 has 16 amino acids. The CDR3: CASRTRTGSLDYGYTF. For the CDR3, the DNA is TGTGCCAGTAGGACACGGACAGGGAGCCTTGACTATGGCTACACCTTC.

The chain combines TRBV7-8 with TRBJ2-2; 9 bases line up with TRBD1. V lost 3 bases and J lost 7; bases outside the gene matches: 6. The CDR3 is 15 residues long. Germline values: CDR1 SGHVS, CDR2 FQNEAQ. The CDR3 coding sequence is TGTGCCAGCAGCTTCGGGGGACAGGGTTACGGGGAGCTGTTTTTT. This translates into CASSFGGQGYGELFF.

The chain links TRBV7-3 to TRBJ1-2; 7 bases fit TRBD1. The V gene's germline CDR1 is SGHTA and CDR2 FQGTGA. The V segment lost 3 bases and the J segment 4 bases; nucleotides outside the gene matches: 20. The CDR3 is 19 residues long. This chain's CDR3 is CASSFSFNLSTGPAYGYTF. The CDR3 DNA sequence: TGTGCCAGCAGCTTCTCCTTCAATCTTTCGACAGGGCCCGCCTATGGCTACACCTTC.

This rearrangement joins TRBV10-3 to TRBJ2-2, with D perhaps being TRBD1 or TRBD2 (6 bases each). Germline V gene lookup returns CDR1 ENHRY and CDR2 SYGVKD. V lost 6 bases to trimming and J lost 3 bases, with 14 bases between them. The CDR3 spans 15 residues. CDR3 nucleotide sequence: TGTGCCATCAGGAAGGGGGGTGAGGACACCGGGGAGCTGTTTTTT. This codes for CAIRKGGEDTGELFF.

This sequence joins TRBV5-1 and TRBJ1-1; the D gene is possibly TRBD1 (5 bases). Germline V gives CDR1 SGHRS, CDR2 YFSETQ. This CDR3 spans 14 amino acids. V lost 6 bases and J lost 6, with 18 bases in between. CDR3 region: CASTPGLFGAEAFF. The CDR3 DNA is TGCGCCAGCACCCCGGGGCTCTTCGGGGCTGAAGCTTTCTTT.

V is TRBV19 and J is TRBJ2-5, with D tentatively TRBD2 (6 bases). Between the trimmed V and J ends, which lost 4 bases and 1 base, there was a span of 10 bases. Germline assignment: CDR1 LNHDA and CDR2 SQIVND (reference sequence). The CDR3 is 14 amino acids. As DNA, the CDR3 is TGTGCCAGTAGTAACCGGGACTTCCAAGAGACCCAGTACTTC. It codes for CASSNRDFQETQYF.

CDR3 residues: CASSLRQGSRMNTEAFF. The CDR3 DNA reads as TGTGCCAGCAGCTTAAGGCAGGGATCCAGAATGAACACTGAAGCTTTCTTT. V gene TRBV11-2 combines with J gene TRBJ1-1, with D maybe TRBD1 (5 bases). CDR1 and CDR2 (germline): SGHAT, FQNNGV. The V gene lost 2 bases and the J gene lost 0 bases, with 16 bases spanning the gap. This CDR3 comprises 17 residues.

V usage is TRBV4-2 and J usage is TRBJ1-2; the match to TRBD1 covers 7 bases. Germline V lookup: CDR1 LGHNA, CDR2 YNFKEQ. This CDR3 comprises 16 residues. V shed 0 bases and J 2 bases; nucleotides not matched to a gene: 6. The CDR3 sequence is CASSQDTGQKNYGYTF. Written as DNA, the CDR3 is TGTGCCAGCAGCCAAGATACGGGACAGAAGAACTATGGCTACACCTTC.

The CDR3 region has the DNA TGTGCCAGCAGACGGGACCTTGACACCGGGGAGCTGTTTTTT. Translated, it gives CASRRDLDTGELFF. The V call is TRBV2, the J call TRBJ2-2, with D perhaps matching TRBD1 or TRBD2 (5 bases each). V shed 6 bases and J shed 3 bases, with 11 bases lying between them. The CDR3 has 14 amino acids. The V gene's germline CDR1 is SNHLY and CDR2 FYNNEI.

This clone was recorded once. The rearrangement links TRBV29-1 to TRBJ2-5; D is undetermined. This CDR3 contains 14 residues. V dropped 7 bases and J dropped 7 bases, with 22 bases sitting between them. The germline CDR1 and CDR2 sequences are SQVTM and ANQGSEA. For the CDR3, the DNA is TGCAGCGCTTTAGCCCCGTCGGGTCTTGGGACCCAGTACTTC. This codes for CSALAPSGLGTQYF. The whole variable domain, filled in from reference TRBV29-1 and TRBJ2-5, reads SAVISQKPSRDICQRGTSLTIQCQVDSQVTMMFWYRQQPGQSLTLIATANQGSEATYESGFVIDKFPISRPNLTFSTLTVSNMSPEDSSIYLCSALAPSGLGTQYFGPGTRLLVL.

The gene calls are TRBV7-8 and TRBJ1-1; D is undetermined. The CDR3 is 14 residues long. V lost 0 bases, J lost 1 base, and 6 bases lay in between. In germline, CDR1 is SGHVS, CDR2 FQNEAQ. CDR3 sequence: CASSLAFGNTEAFF. The CDR3 DNA sequence: TGTGCCAGCAGCTTAGCCTTCGGGAACACTGAAGCTTTCTTT.

The chain employs TRBV11-2 and TRBJ2-7; TRBD1 might be the D (6 bases). The CDR3 totals 15 residues. Germline V CDR1 and CDR2: SGHAT, FQNNGV. V was pared by 3 bases and J by 4 bases, with 16 bases between. The DNA of the CDR3 is TGTGCCAGCAGCTTGCGGCCGGGACACCCGTACGAGCAGTACTTC. It codes for CASSLRPGHPYEQYF.

This clone occurred once. The chain recombines TRBV5-6 with TRBJ2-2, with TRBD1 identical over 9 bases. Germline-derived CDR1 and CDR2 are SGHDT and YYEEEE. The CDR3 totals 15 residues. Trimming cost V 4 bases and J 5 bases; bases outside gene matches: 6. The CDR3 coding sequence is TGTGCCAGCAGCCCCGGGACAGGGCGTACCGGGGAGCTGTTTTTT. Amino acids: CASSPGTGRTGELFF.

The rearrangement uses TRBV5-1 and TRBJ1-1; no clear D. Germline V CDR1 and CDR2: SGHRS, YFSETQ. The V gene lost 0 bases and the J gene lost 1 base, with 7 bases spanning the gap. CDR3 length equals 14 residues. The CDR3, as DNA: TGCGCCAGCAGCTTGGTCGGGGAGAACACTGAAGCTTTCTTT. Translation: CASSLVGENTEAFF.

The chain is built from TRBV7-2 and TRBJ2-3; D remains unclear. The CDR3 has 14 residues. Trimming removed 1 base at V and 4 bases at J, with 9 bases between. Germline V CDR1 and CDR2: SGHTA, FQGNSA. The CDR3 DNA reads TGTGCCAGCAGCTTAGGGGCAGGCCCAGATACGCAGTATTTT. Protein: CASSLGAGPDTQYF. The complete variable domain, with remaining parts taken from reference TRBV7-2 and TRBJ2-3, reads GAGVSQSPSNKVTEKGKDVELRCDPISGHTALYWYRQSLGQGLEFLIYFQGNSAPDKSGLPSDRFSAERTGGSVSTLTIQRTQQEDSAVYLCASSLGAGPDTQYFGPGTRLTVL.

The rearrangement uses TRBV10-3 and TRBJ2-7; 9 nucleotides agree with TRBD1. The trim removed 7 bases at V and 5 bases at J, leaving 9 bases unmatched. Germline CDR1 and CDR2: ENHRY and SYGVKD. This CDR3 region has 14 residues. The CDR3 sequence: CAITKGTGSDEQYF. Here the CDR3 DNA reads TGTGCCATCACCAAAGGGACAGGGTCGGACGAGCAGTACTTC.

V is TRBV6-6 and J is TRBJ1-1; D is unresolved. V was pared by 0 bases and J by 7 bases, with 6 bases between. The CDR3 is 12 amino acids. Germline V CDR1 and CDR2: MNHNY, SVGAGI (reference sequence). Here the CDR3 DNA reads TGTGCCAGCAGTTACTCGTCGGGTGAAGCTTTCTTT. It translates to CASSYSSGEAFF.

This clone came up once. The chain couples TRBV14 to TRBJ1-3; maybe TRBD1 (5 bases). V lost 6 bases and J 9 bases, leaving 24 bases between the germline ends. The length of the CDR3 is 16 residues. Germline assignment: CDR1 SGHDN and CDR2 FVKESK. CDR3 sequence (DNA): TGTGCCAGCAGAATGACACTAGGGAAGGGGACCGGCACCATATATTTT. Translation gives CASRMTLGKGTGTIYF.

The chain carries TRBV27 and TRBJ2-2; 11 nucleotides line up with TRBD1. Germline V gene data show CDR1 as MNHEY and CDR2 as SMNVEV (reference sequence). The trim removed 6 bases at V and 0 bases at J, leaving 15 bases unmatched. The length of the CDR3 is 20 residues. The CDR3 bases are TGTGCCAGCAGCCCACGACCGGGACAGGGGGGTAAGTCGAACACCGGGGAGCTGTTTTTT. It translates to CASSPRPGQGGKSNTGELFF.

This chain connects TRBV15 to TRBJ2-1; no firm D call. Germline values: CDR1 LNHNV, CDR2 YYDKDF (reference sequence). With 1 base removed from V and 0 bases from J, the gap between germline ends came to 7 bases. This CDR3 spans 15 amino acids. Here the CDR3 DNA reads TGTGCCACCAGCAGAGCTGATGGCTCCTACAATGAGCAGTTCTTC. Translating gives CATSRADGSYNEQFF.

The CDR3 DNA reads as TGTGCCAGCTCACCACCGAGGGGTCTTCAAGAGACCCAGTACTTC. It is translated as CASSPPRGLQETQYF. V usage is TRBV18 and J usage is TRBJ2-5; D assignment may be TRBD1 or TRBD2 (5 bases each). The CDR3 totals 15 residues. Trimming removed 0 bases at V and 2 bases at J, with 10 bases between. The germline gives CDR1 KGHSH, CDR2 LQKENI. The complete variable domain, with remaining parts taken from reference TRBV18 and TRBJ2-5, reads NAGVMQNPRHLVRRRGQEARLRCSPMKGHSHVYWYRQLPEEGLKFMVYLQKENIIDESGMPKERFSAEFPKEGPSILRIQQVVRGDSAAYFCASSPPRGLQETQYFGPGTRLLVL.

The gene calls are TRBV7-2 and TRBJ1-5; 7 bases are shared with TRBD1. Trimming at V came to 2 bases and at J to 3 bases, leaving 10 bases not matched to a gene. The CDR3 length is 17 residues. Germline V gives CDR1 SGHTA, CDR2 FQGNSA. CDR3 bases: TGTGCCAGCAGCTTATCCGGGACAGCCATGAACAATCAGCCCCAGCATTTT. Translated: CASSLSGTAMNNQPQHF. Looking up the rest from reference TRBV7-2 and TRBJ1-5 gives the full variable domain: GAGVSQSPSNKVTEKGKDVELRCDPISGHTALYWYRQSLGQGLEFLIYFQGNSAPDKSGLPSDRFSAERTGGSVSTLTIQRTQQEDSAVYLCASSLSGTAMNNQPQHFGDGTRLSIL.

The chain recombines TRBV6-5 with TRBJ2-3; tentative D call: TRBD2 (6 bases). The germline CDR1 and CDR2 sequences are MNHEY and SVGAGI. Trimming stripped 0 bases from V and 1 base from J, with 11 bases between. The CDR3 covers 16 residues. This CDR3 is CASSYSGTYRTDTQYF. The CDR3 region has the DNA TGTGCCAGCAGTTACTCAGGGACTTACCGCACAGATACGCAGTATTTT.

V and J are TRBV7-9 and TRBJ2-2, with TRBD1 identical over 7 bases. Germline V gene data show CDR1 as SEHNR and CDR2 as FQNEAQ (reference sequence). V dropped 2 bases and J dropped 0; count of bases not matched to a gene: 6. The CDR3 totals 17 residues. The CDR3 coding sequence is TGTGCCAGCAGCTTAATTCACGGGACAGCGAACACCGGGGAGCTGTTTTTT. Encoded protein: CASSLIHGTANTGELFF.

The chain carries TRBV4-3 and TRBJ1-1; 7 bases fit TRBD1. The CDR3 length is 16 residues. J was trimmed by 6 bases and V by 4 bases; bases with no gene match: 14. The germline gives CDR1 LGHNA, CDR2 YSLEER. CDR3 amino acids: CASSLRQGNLLAEAFF. The CDR3 nucleotides read TGCGCCAGCAGCCTCCGACAGGGTAACCTTTTGGCTGAAGCTTTCTTT.

The V call is TRBV6-4, the J call TRBJ2-7, with 12 positions matching TRBD1. CDR1 and CDR2 from the germline V gene are MRHNA and SNTAGT. V trimming: 6 bases; J trimming: 6 bases; junction bases outside the gene matches: 12. The CDR3 consists of 16 residues. In DNA form, the CDR3 reads TGTGCCAGCAGCTCCTTCCGGGACAGGGGGCAAGGCGAGCAGTACTTC. Amino acid sequence: CASSSFRDRGQGEQYF.